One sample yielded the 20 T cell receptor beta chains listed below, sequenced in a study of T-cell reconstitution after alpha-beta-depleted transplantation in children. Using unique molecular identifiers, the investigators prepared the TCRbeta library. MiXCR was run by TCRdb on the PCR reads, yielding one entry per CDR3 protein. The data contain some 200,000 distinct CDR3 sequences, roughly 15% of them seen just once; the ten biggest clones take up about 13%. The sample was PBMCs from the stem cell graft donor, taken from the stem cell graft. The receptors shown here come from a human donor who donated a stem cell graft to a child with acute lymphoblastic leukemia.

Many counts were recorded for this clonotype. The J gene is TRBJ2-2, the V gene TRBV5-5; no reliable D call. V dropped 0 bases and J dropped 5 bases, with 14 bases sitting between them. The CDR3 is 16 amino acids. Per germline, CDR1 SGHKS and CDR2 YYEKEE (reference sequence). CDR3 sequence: CASSLVPATKTGELFF. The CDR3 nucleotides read TGTGCCAGCAGCTTGGTGCCGGCTACCAAGACCGGGGAGCTGTTTTTT.

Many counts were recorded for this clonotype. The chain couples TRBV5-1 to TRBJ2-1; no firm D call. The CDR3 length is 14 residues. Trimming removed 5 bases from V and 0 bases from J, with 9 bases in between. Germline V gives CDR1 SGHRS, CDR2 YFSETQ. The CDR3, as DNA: TGCGCCAGCAGTGGCGGAAACTCCTACAATGAGCAGTTCTTC. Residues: CASSGGNSYNEQFF.

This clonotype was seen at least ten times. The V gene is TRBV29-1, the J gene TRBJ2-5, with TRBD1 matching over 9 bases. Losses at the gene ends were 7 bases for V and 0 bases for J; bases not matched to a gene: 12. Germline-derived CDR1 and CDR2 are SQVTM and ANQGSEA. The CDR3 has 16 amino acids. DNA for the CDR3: TGCAGCGCCATGGACAGGGGAAGAGCTCACCAAGAGACCCAGTACTTC. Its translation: CSAMDRGRAHQETQYF.

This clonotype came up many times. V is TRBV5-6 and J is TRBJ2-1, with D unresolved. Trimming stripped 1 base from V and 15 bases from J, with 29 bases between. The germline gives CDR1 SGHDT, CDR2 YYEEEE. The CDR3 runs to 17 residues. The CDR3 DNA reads TGTGCCAGCAGCTTGAGACGGTCTGGAGCTAGAGCTCCTACAATGTTCTTC. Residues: CASSLRRSGARAPTMFF. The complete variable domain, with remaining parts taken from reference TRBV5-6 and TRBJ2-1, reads DAGVTQSPTHLIKTRGQQVTLRCSPKSGHDTVSWYQQALGQGPQFIFQYYEEEERQRGNFPDRFSGHQFPNYSSELNVNALLLGDSALYLCASSLRRSGARAPTMFFGPGTRLTVL.

CDR3 bases: TGTGCCAGCAGCTTAGATAGGCTCTCTGGTGGCACTGAAGCTTTCTTT. Encoded protein: CASSLDRLSGGTEAFF. The V and J genes are TRBV11-2 and TRBJ1-1; no reliable D call. This CDR3 spans 16 amino acids. Germline CDR1 is SGHAT and CDR2 is FQNNGV. Trimming stripped 0 bases from V and 4 bases from J, with 15 bases between.

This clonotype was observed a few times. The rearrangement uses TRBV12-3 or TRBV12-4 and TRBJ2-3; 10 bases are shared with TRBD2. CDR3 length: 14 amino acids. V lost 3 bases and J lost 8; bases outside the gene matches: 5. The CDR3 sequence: CASSLSLAGVTQYF. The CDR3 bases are TGTGCCAGCAGTTTGTCCCTAGCGGGGGTTACGCAGTATTTT.

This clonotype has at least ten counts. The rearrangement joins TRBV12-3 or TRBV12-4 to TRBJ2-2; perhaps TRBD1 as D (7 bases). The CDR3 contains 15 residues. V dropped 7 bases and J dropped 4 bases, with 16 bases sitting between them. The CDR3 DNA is TGTGCCAGCATGAGTAGCCAGGGGGGCACCGGGGAGCTGTTTTTT. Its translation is CASMSSQGGTGELFF.

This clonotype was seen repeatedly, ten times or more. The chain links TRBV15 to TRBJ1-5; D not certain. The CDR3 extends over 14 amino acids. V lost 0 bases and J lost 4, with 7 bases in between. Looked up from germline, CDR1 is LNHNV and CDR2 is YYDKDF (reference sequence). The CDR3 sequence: CATSRDRENQPQHF. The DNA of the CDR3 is TGTGCCACCAGCAGAGATCGGGAAAATCAGCCCCAGCATTTT.

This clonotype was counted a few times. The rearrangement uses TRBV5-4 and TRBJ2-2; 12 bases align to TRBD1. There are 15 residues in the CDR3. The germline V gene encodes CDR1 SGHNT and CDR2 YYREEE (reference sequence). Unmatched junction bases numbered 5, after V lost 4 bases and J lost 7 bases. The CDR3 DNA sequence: TGTGCCAGCAGCCGGGACAGGGGGCCGGTCGGGGAGCTGTTTTTT. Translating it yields CASSRDRGPVGELFF.

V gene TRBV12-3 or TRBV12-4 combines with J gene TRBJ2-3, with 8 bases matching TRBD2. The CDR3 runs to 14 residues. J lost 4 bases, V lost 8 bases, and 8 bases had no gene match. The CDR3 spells CASSGEREPDTQYF. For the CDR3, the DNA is TGTGCCAGCTCAGGGGAGCGGGAGCCAGATACGCAGTATTTT.

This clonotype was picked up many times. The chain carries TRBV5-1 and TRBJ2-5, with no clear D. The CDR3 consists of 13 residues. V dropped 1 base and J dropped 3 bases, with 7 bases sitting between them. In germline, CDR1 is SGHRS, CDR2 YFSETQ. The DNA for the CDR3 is TGCGCCAGCAGCTTGTCCGAAGAAGAGACCCAGTACTTC. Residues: CASSLSEEETQYF.

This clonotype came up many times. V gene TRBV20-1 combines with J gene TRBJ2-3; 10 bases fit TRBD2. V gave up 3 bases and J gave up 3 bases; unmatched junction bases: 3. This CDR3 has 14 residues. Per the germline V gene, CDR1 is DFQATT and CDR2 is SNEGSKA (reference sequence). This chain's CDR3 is CSARRLAGTDTQYF. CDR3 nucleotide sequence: TGCAGTGCTAGGAGACTAGCGGGTACAGATACGCAGTATTTT.

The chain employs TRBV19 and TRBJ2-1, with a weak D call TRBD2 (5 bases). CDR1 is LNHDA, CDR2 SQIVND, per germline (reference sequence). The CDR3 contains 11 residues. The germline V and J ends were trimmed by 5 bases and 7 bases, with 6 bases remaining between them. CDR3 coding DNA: TGTGCCAGTAGTCGGAGGAATGAGCAGTTCTTC. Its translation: CASSRRNEQFF.

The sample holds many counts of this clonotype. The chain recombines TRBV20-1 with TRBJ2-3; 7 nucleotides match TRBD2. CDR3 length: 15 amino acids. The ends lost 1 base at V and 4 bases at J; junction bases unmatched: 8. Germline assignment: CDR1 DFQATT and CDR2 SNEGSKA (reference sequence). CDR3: CSARGGRGVADTQYF. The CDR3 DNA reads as TGCAGTGCTAGAGGCGGGAGAGGGGTAGCAGATACGCAGTATTTT.

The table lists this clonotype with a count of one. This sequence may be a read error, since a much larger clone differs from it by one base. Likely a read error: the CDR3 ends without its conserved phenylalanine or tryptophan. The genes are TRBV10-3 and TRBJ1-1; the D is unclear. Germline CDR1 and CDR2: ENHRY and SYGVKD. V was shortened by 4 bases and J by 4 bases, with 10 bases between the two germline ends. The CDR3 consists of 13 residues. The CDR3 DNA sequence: TGTGCCATCAGTGCGGACCGGAGCACTGAAGCTTTCTCT. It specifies CAISADRSTEAFS.

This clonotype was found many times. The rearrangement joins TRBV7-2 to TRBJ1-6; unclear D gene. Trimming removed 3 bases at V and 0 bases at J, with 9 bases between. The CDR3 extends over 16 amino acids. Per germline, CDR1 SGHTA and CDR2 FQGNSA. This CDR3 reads CASSFRRSSYNSPLHF. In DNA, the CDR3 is TGTGCCAGCAGCTTCCGCAGGAGCTCCTATAATTCACCCCTCCACTTT.

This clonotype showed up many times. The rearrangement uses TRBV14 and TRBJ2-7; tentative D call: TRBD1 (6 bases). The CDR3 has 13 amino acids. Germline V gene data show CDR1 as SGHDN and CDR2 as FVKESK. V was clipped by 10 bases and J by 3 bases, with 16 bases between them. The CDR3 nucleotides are TGTGCCACCAGAAGAGGGGGTCTCTACGAGCAGTACTTC. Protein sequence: CATRRGGLYEQYF.

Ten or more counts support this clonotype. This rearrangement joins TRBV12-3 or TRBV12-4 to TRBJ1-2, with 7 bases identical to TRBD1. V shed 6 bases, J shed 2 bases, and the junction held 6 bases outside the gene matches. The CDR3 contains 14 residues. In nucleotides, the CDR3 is TGTGCCAGCAGACCTCTGGGACAGAACTATGGCTACACCTTC. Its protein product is CASRPLGQNYGYTF.

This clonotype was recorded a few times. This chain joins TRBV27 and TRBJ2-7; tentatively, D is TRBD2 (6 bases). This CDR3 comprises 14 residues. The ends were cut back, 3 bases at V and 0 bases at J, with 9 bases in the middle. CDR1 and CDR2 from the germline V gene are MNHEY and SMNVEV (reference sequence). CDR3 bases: TGTGCCAGCAGTTTTGCGGGGTACTCCTACGAGCAGTACTTC. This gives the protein CASSFAGYSYEQYF.

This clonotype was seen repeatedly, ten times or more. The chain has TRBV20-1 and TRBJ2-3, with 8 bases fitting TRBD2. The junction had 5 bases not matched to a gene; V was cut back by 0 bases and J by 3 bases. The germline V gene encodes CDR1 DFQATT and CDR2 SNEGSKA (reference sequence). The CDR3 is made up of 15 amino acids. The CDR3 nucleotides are TGCAGTGCTAGAGAAGGAGCGGGGGCTACAGATACGCAGTATTTT. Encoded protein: CSAREGAGATDTQYF.